This T cell receptor (beta chain) was found in a study of cytomegalovirus exposure and HLA in healthy donors. This clone has a single count. Its antigen is currently unknown. Study findings and constraints: Among the CMV-associated chains, a few were confirmed in vitro as specific for CMV antigens. There were some V segments, including TRBV6-2 and TRBV6-3, excluded as indistinguishable. In an earlier analysis, productive rearrangement rates for most beta V segments clustered near 87% or 30%.

Regarding donors, all were healthy bone marrow donors. PCR used 60 Vbeta primers and 13 Jbeta primers. Produced via immunoSEQ multiplex PCR; TCRdb's table is partial and in-frame only. Counted here are approximately 150,000 clones, 81% occurring once; the ten biggest clones make up 1.3%. In germline, CDR1 is SGHAT, CDR2 FQNNGV. Trimming took 6 bases from V and 4 from J, leaving 15 bases between them. The CDR3 is 14 residues long. The chain is built from TRBV11-2 and TRBJ1-1, with a weak D call TRBD1 (5 bases). This receptor was taken from a man between 45 and 60 years old in good health and CMV-seropositive. The sample taken for sequencing was PBMCs. CDR3 sequence: CASRDQGGATEAFF. CDR3 nucleotide sequence: TGTGCCAGCAGAGACCAGGGAGGGGCCACTGAAGCTTTCTTT.